A selection of T cell receptor beta chains follows, all from one sample in a study of blood T cell repertoires in COVID-19. TCRdb's copy holds only in-frame clones and misses some; the assay was immunoSEQ multiplex PCR. The table shows roughly 410,000 clones, with approximately 91% occurring only once. Specimen: peripheral blood. The receptor set was obtained from a woman aged 40 to 50 with COVID-19, enrolled during active disease. CDR3s include the opening cysteine and the closing phenylalanine or tryptophan. D genes are given only for firm matches. Size values are once, few and many counts, or a class for expanded clones, and some rows have none.

j_call d_call v_call clone_size cdr3_length cdr3_nt cdr3_aa
TRBJ1-3 - TRBV28 - 13 TGTGCCAGCAGTTCAGGGTACGGAAACACCATATATTTT CASSSGYGNTIYF
TRBJ1-4 - TRBV20-1 - 11 TGCAGTGCCTTTGACGAGGAGAAACTGTTTTTT CSAFDEEKLFF
TRBJ2-7 - TRBV27 - 14 TGTGCCAGCAGTTTTTATCCAGGTTCCTACGAGCAGTACTTC CASSFYPGSYEQYF
TRBJ2-7 TRBD2 TRBV27 - 14 TGTGCCAGCAGTGAGCGGGAGTTGGGGTACGAGCAGTACTTC CASSERELGYEQYF
TRBJ2-2 - TRBV28 - 15 TGTGCCAGCAGTTTCAGGGGACAGAACACCGGGGAGCTGTTTTTT CASSFRGQNTGELFF
TRBJ1-5 - TRBV19 - 17 TGTGCCAGTAAAGTTTGGATCGGGGGGGATAGCAATCAGCCCCAGCATTTT CASKVWIGGDSNQPQHF
TRBJ2-7 TRBD1 TRBV5-6 - 14 TGTGCCAGCAGCCCACAGGGGGGCTATAACGAGCAGTACTTC CASSPQGGYNEQYF
TRBJ2-7 - TRBV28 - 14 TGTGCCAGCACACACACACGACAGCCCTACGAGCAGTACTTC CASTHTRQPYEQYF
TRBJ2-7 TRBD1 TRBV28 - 16 TGTGCCAGCAGTTCTCAACCGGGACAGGGGGCGCGGGAGCAGTACTTC CASSSQPGQGAREQYF
TRBJ2-3 - TRBV21-1 - 16 TGTGCCAGCAGCACCCGGACTAGCGGGGGGGCAGATACGCAGTATTTT CASSTRTSGGADTQYF
TRBJ2-1 TRBD1 TRBV18 - 14 TGTGCCAGCTCACGAGACAGGGCCTACAATGAGCAGTTCTTC CASSRDRAYNEQFF
TRBJ2-5 - TRBV7-9 - 16 TGTGCCAGCAGCCTCCATTTTGGGCCATCACAAGAGACCCAGTACTTC CASSLHFGPSQETQYF
TRBJ1-2 - TRBV29-1 - 15 TGCAGCGCCGGAGGACTCGAATCGGGCGGGCATGGCTACACCTTC CSAGGLESGGHGYTF
TRBJ2-2 - TRBV7-9 - 14 TGTGCCAGCAGCTTAAAGGGGATCGCCGGGGAGCTGTTTTTT CASSLKGIAGELFF
TRBJ1-5 - TRBV28 - 15 TGTGCCAGCAGTTTTTTACAGGGTCAAAATCAGCCCCAGCATTTT CASSFLQGQNQPQHF
TRBJ1-4 TRBD1 TRBV29-1 - 11 TGCAGCGTTGAAACAGGGACAGGGCGATTTTTT CSVETGTGRFF
TRBJ1-5 - TRBV19 - 13 TGTGCCAGTAGTCCGGACATGGAACAGCCCCAGCATTTT CASSPDMEQPQHF
TRBJ1-3 - TRBV30 - 14 TGTGCCTGGAGTGCACGGTCCTCTGGAAACACCATATATTTT CAWSARSSGNTIYF
TRBJ1-6 - TRBV30 - 15 TGTGCCTGGAGTGTACGGGGTTTGAGGAATTCACCCCTCCACTTT CAWSVRGLRNSPLHF
TRBJ2-1 - TRBV2 - 16 TGTGCCAGCAGTGAACGGAGGGGGCTAGGGTACAATGAGCAGTTCTTC CASSERRGLGYNEQFF
TRBJ1-4 - TRBV5-1 - 14 TGCGCCAGCAGCCCCAGGGGACCTAATGAAAAACTGTTTTTT CASSPRGPNEKLFF
TRBJ1-5 - TRBV6-2/TRBV6-3 - 14 TGTGCCAGCAGTTACTCCCGGGAAGGTCAGCCCCAGCATTTT CASSYSREGQPQHF
TRBJ1-5 TRBD1 TRBV7-2 once 14 TGTGCCAGCAGCCCCAGGCAGGGGGTCCAGCCCCAGCATTTT CASSPRQGVQPQHF
TRBJ1-5 - TRBV15 - 12 TGTGCCACCAGCAGAGGGGAGCGGCCCCAGCATTTT CATSRGERPQHF
TRBJ1-6 - TRBV15 - 14 TGTGCCACCAGCAGAGAAGGGGAAGGCTCACCCCTCCACTTT CATSREGEGSPLHF
TRBJ1-1 - TRBV28 - 14 TGTGCCAGCAGTTTAAAACTAATAAACACTGAAGCTTTCTTT CASSLKLINTEAFF
TRBJ2-1 TRBD1 TRBV19 - 13 TGTGCCACCCTACGACAGGGTTACAATGAGCAGTTCTTC CATLRQGYNEQFF
TRBJ2-7 TRBD2 TRBV19 - 18 TGTGCCAGTAGTTCCCAATCTCGACTAGCGGGGGAGTCCTACGAGCAGTACTTC CASSSQSRLAGESYEQYF
TRBJ2-3 TRBD1 TRBV23-1 - 16 TGCGCCAGCAGTCAAAAGACAGGGTACTGCACAGATACGCAGTATTTT CASSQKTGYCTDTQYF
TRBJ1-3 - TRBV7-9 - 16 TGTGCCAGCAGCTTGGGACATCGGAACTCTGGAAACACCATATATTTT CASSLGHRNSGNTIYF
TRBJ1-5 TRBD1 TRBV29-1 - 13 TGCAGCGTCCGACAGGGGAGCAATCAGCCCCAGCATTTT CSVRQGSNQPQHF
TRBJ2-5 - TRBV25-1 - 12 TGTGCCACCCACTCCGGTGGGAGACCCCAGTACTTC CATHSGGRPQYF
TRBJ2-3 - TRBV28 - 17 TGTGCCAGCAGTCCTTCCGGGACATCAACTAGCACAGATACGCAGTATTTT CASSPSGTSTSTDTQYF
TRBJ2-1 TRBD2 TRBV6-2/TRBV6-3 once 15 TGTGCCAGCAGTCTAGGACTAGCGGGAGTTAATGAGCAGTTCTTC CASSLGLAGVNEQFF
TRBJ2-7 - TRBV27 - 16 TGTGCCAGCAGTTTATCCCTAGCGTTAAGCTCCTACGAGCAGTACTTC CASSLSLALSSYEQYF
TRBJ2-7 TRBD2 TRBV10-3 few 15 TGTGCCATCAGTCTAAGCGGGGGGATCAACTACGAGCAGTACTTC CAISLSGGINYEQYF
TRBJ1-6 TRBD1 TRBV5-1 - 15 TGCGCCAGCAGCTTGGACCAGGGGGCAGGATCACCCCTCCACTTT CASSLDQGAGSPLHF
TRBJ1-3 - TRBV5-1 - 16 TGCGCCAGCAGCGTTGGGAGGGGACTAGCCGGAAACACCATATATTTT CASSVGRGLAGNTIYF
TRBJ1-1 - TRBV7-9 - 15 TGTGCCAGCAGCTTAGTTTTAGCTCTGCACACTGAAGCTTTCTTT CASSLVLALHTEAFF
TRBJ1-2 TRBD1 TRBV28 - 15 TGTGCCAGCAGTTCAGCCACCCGACAGGGTCGGGGCTACACCTTC CASSSATRQGRGYTF
TRBJ1-2 - TRBV28 - 16 TGTGCCAGCAGTTTAATTGATCCACAGGGCCCCTTAGGCTACACCTTC CASSLIDPQGPLGYTF
TRBJ2-7 - TRBV18 once 13 TGTGCCAGCTCACCACAGGGGTCCAACGAGCAGTACTTC CASSPQGSNEQYF
TRBJ1-4 - TRBV4-2 - 16 TGTGCCAGCAGCCAAGCAAAGCGGGCAGCTAATGAAAAACTGTTTTTT CASSQAKRAANEKLFF
TRBJ2-3 - TRBV4-3 - 12 TGCGCCAGCAGCCAAGGGTCTTGGGCCCCGCATTTT CASSQGSWAPHF
TRBJ1-4 TRBD1 TRBV5-8 - 16 TGTGCCAGCAATCCGGGACAGGGTTACGATGGTGAAAAACTGTTTTTT CASNPGQGYDGEKLFF
TRBJ2-3 TRBD1 TRBV7-9 - 16 TGTGCCAGCAGCATCGGGACAGGGGCCAGGATAGATACGCAGTATTTT CASSIGTGARIDTQYF
TRBJ2-1 - TRBV5-1 - 17 TGCGCCAGCAGCTTGGTAGGTAGGGTCCGGCGGGCCAATGAGCAGTTCTTC CASSLVGRVRRANEQFF
TRBJ1-5 - TRBV19 - 13 TGTGCCAGTAGTATAGACAGGGTTCAGCCCCAGCATTTT CASSIDRVQPQHF
TRBJ2-5 TRBD2 TRBV9 few 15 TGTGCCAGCAGCGTAAGCCTAGCGGGGAGGGAGACCCAGTACTTC CASSVSLAGRETQYF
TRBJ1-1 - TRBV14 - 15 TGTGCCAGCAGCCCTAGCACAGGGTGGAACACTGAAGCTTTCTTT CASSPSTGWNTEAFF
TRBJ1-1 - TRBV18 - 17 TGTGCCAGCTCACCAGTTCCAGGGGAGTACATGAACACTGAAGCTTTCTTT CASSPVPGEYMNTEAFF
TRBJ2-1 TRBD2 TRBV7-6 - 14 TGTGCCAGCAGTTGGACTAGCGGGAGCAATGAGCAGTTCTTC CASSWTSGSNEQFF
TRBJ2-7 TRBD1 TRBV6-5 - 15 TGTGCCTCCGGGACAGAGGAAAGGAAACTCTACGAGCAGTACTTC CASGTEERKLYEQYF
TRBJ2-7 TRBD2 TRBV5-1 - 15 TGCGCCAGCAGCCTGGTAGGTGGGACTACCTACGAGCAGTACTTC CASSLVGGTTYEQYF
TRBJ2-1 TRBD1 TRBV6-1 few 19 TGTGCCAGCAGTGGTTGGATTGCGGGACAGGGGGTTTCGTGGGATGAGCAGTTCTTC CASSGWIAGQGVSWDEQFF
TRBJ1-2 TRBD1 TRBV29-1 - 12 TGCAGCGTGCAGGGGGATCAATATGGCTACACCTTC CSVQGDQYGYTF
TRBJ1-1 TRBD1 TRBV29-1 - 15 TGCAGCGTTACAAAAACAGGGGGGGGAAAATCTGAAGCTTTCTTT CSVTKTGGGKSEAFF
TRBJ2-1 - TRBV19 - 16 TGTGCCAGTAGTATCCCGCCTGGCAGCTCCTACAATGAGCAGTTCTTC CASSIPPGSSYNEQFF
TRBJ2-2 - TRBV28 - 13 TGTGCCAGCAGGGATACAGGGACCGGGGAGCTGTTTTTT CASRDTGTGELFF